A selection of T cell receptor beta chains follows, all from one sample in a study of blood T cell repertoires in COVID-19. TCRdb's copy holds only in-frame clones and misses some; the assay was immunoSEQ multiplex PCR. The repertoire holds about 45,000 clones, with 92% as singletons. Specimen: peripheral blood. Receptors were obtained from a human donor in a cohort sampled during active COVID-19. CDR3s include the opening cysteine and the closing phenylalanine or tryptophan. The order of the fields is J gene, clone size, D gene, V gene, CDR3 DNA, CDR3 protein. A D gene is named only where the DNA matches it firmly. Clone size appears in some rows only: once, few, many, or a class for an expanded clone.

TRBJ2-2,NA,TRBD1,TRBV19,TGTGCCAGTAGTATAGCGCGAACAGGGGACACCGGGGAGCTGTTTTTT,CASSIARTGDTGELFF
TRBJ2-1,NA,TRBD2,TRBV7-7,TGTGCTAGCAGCCCTGGACTAGGGTCCTACAATGAGCAGTTCTTC,CASSPGLGSYNEQFF
TRBJ1-1,NA,NA,TRBV7-4,TGTGCCAGCAGCCCGGACCCACCGGACAGTCTGAACACTGAAGCTTTCTTT,CASSPDPPDSLNTEAFF
TRBJ1-1,NA,NA,TRBV28,TGTGCCAGCAGCCCTAGGCCCCCAGGGTCCACTGAAGCTTTCTTT,CASSPRPPGSTEAFF
TRBJ2-3,NA,NA,TRBV28,TGTGCCAGCAGGGCCAGCACAGATACGCAGTATTTT,CASRASTDTQYF
TRBJ1-4,NA,TRBD1,TRBV15,TGTGCCACCAGCAGAGGGGGTACAGGGGGTTATGAAAAACTGTTTTTT,CATSRGGTGGYEKLFF
TRBJ1-1,NA,TRBD1,TRBV5-1,TGCGCCAGCAGCACGGGACAGGGGGCCGAAGCTTTCTTT,CASSTGQGAEAFF
TRBJ1-6,NA,NA,TRBV7-2,TGTGCCAGCAGCTTAGTACAGTACTCCTATAATTCACCCCTCCACTTT,CASSLVQYSYNSPLHF
TRBJ2-3,NA,TRBD1,TRBV24-1,TGTGCCACCAGTGATTTCAGGACAGGGGAGGATACGCAGTATTTT,CATSDFRTGEDTQYF
TRBJ1-1,NA,NA,TRBV10-3,TGTGCCATCACCCAGGGAAGAGCCATGAACACTGAAGCTTTCTTT,CAITQGRAMNTEAFF
TRBJ2-6,NA,TRBD1,TRBV15,TGTGCCACCAGCAGATCCCCCGGGACAGGCCTGATGGCCAACGTCCTGACTTTC,CATSRSPGTGLMANVLTF
TRBJ2-1,NA,NA,TRBV5-1,TGCGCCAGCAGTCAGGGACTGGGAGAAGGGAATGAGCAGTTCTTC,CASSQGLGEGNEQFF
TRBJ2-3,NA,TRBD2,TRBV7-2,TGTGCCAGCAGCAGAGCGGGGGGGTGGTCAGATACGCAGTATTTT,CASSRAGGWSDTQYF
TRBJ2-7,few,TRBD1,TRBV4-2,TGTGCCAGCAGCCAAGCTCCGGGACAGGGTTCCTACGAGCAGTACTTC,CASSQAPGQGSYEQYF
TRBJ1-6,once,TRBD1,TRBV9,TGTGCCAGCAGCCCCGAGGGGGCGCGGAATTCACCCCTCCACTTT,CASSPEGARNSPLHF
TRBJ1-3,NA,TRBD1,TRBV27,TGTGCCAGCAGTATACAGGGGGCTGGAAACACCATATATTTT,CASSIQGAGNTIYF
TRBJ2-1,NA,NA,TRBV27,TGTGCCAGCAGTTTCAACAGGGTAGCTGAGCAGTTCTTC,CASSFNRVAEQFF
TRBJ2-3,few,TRBD2,TRBV3-1/TRBV3-2,TGTGCCAGCAGTCGCGGACTAGCGTCAGATACGCAGTATTTT,CASSRGLASDTQYF
TRBJ1-1,NA,NA,TRBV30,TGTGCCTGGAGTGTCAGGGAGGCCACTGAAGCTTTCTTT,CAWSVREATEAFF
TRBJ2-7,NA,NA,TRBV10-2,TGCGCCAGCATAAGGGACACACACTCCTTCGAGCAGTACTTC,CASIRDTHSFEQYF
TRBJ2-7,few,TRBD1,TRBV30,TGTGCCTGGAGTACGGACAGGGGCTACGAGCAGTACTTC,CAWSTDRGYEQYF
TRBJ2-5,NA,NA,TRBV11-3,TGTGCCAGCAGCTTAGCTTACAGAGAGACCCAGTACTTC,CASSLAYRETQYF
TRBJ2-6,NA,NA,TRBV11-2,TGTGCCAGCAGCCCCGACAGGCCCTCTGGGGCCAACGTCCTGACTTTC,CASSPDRPSGANVLTF
TRBJ2-3,few,NA,TRBV7-8,TGTGCCAGCAGCCCTCCAGTGACAGATACGCAGTATTTT,CASSPPVTDTQYF
TRBJ1-3,NA,TRBD1,TRBV5-1,TGCGCCAGCAGCCGTGACAGGGCCTCTGGAAACACCATATATTTT,CASSRDRASGNTIYF
TRBJ2-7,NA,TRBD2,TRBV7-2,TGTGCCAGCAGCTCTAGCGGGAGCTCCTACGAGCAGTACTTC,CASSSSGSSYEQYF
TRBJ1-1,NA,TRBD1,TRBV4-3,TGCGCCTCCCGGGACAGGGGACTGGGCACTGAAGCTTTCTTT,CASRDRGLGTEAFF
TRBJ2-3,NA,NA,TRBV7-2,TGTGCCAGCAGCTTAGTTCGTCCTGTTGGCACAGATACGCAGTATTTT,CASSLVRPVGTDTQYF
TRBJ2-3,NA,NA,TRBV7-9,TGTGCCAGCAGCTTCGGTGGCACAGATACGCAGTATTTT,CASSFGGTDTQYF
TRBJ1-3,NA,TRBD1,TRBV7-9,TGTGCCAGCAGCTCGGCCGGGACAGGGGCCGGCACCATATATTTT,CASSSAGTGAGTIYF
TRBJ2-7,NA,TRBD2,TRBV5-1,TGCGCCAGCAGACCCAATCCACTAGCGGGAGGCCAGTACTTC,CASRPNPLAGGQYF
TRBJ2-7,NA,NA,TRBV5-1,TGCGCCAGCAGCTCCGGGACATCCATAGACTTTGCCTACGAGCAGTACTTC,CASSSGTSIDFAYEQYF
TRBJ1-2,NA,NA,TRBV5-4,TGTGCCAGCAGTCCTGGCAGTCAGGCCTATGGCTACACCTTC,CASSPGSQAYGYTF
TRBJ2-5,NA,TRBD1,TRBV2,TGTGCCAGCAGTGCGGGGACAGGGGGCTGGGAGACCCAGTACTTC,CASSAGTGGWETQYF
TRBJ2-5,NA,NA,TRBV5-1,TGCGCCAGCAGCTTGGGTCCAGAAGAGACCCAGTACTTC,CASSLGPEETQYF
TRBJ2-5,NA,TRBD2,TRBV27,TGTGCCAGCAGTTCCCCCGGGGGGGCGGAGACCCAGTACTTC,CASSSPGGAETQYF
TRBJ1-1,NA,TRBD1,TRBV7-8,TGTGCCAGCAGCTTAGCGAACATGGACAGGGCGGAGGGGACTGAAGCTTTCTTT,CASSLANMDRAEGTEAFF
TRBJ2-5,NA,TRBD2,TRBV5-4,TGTGCCAGCAGCCGGACTAGCGGCCGAGAGACCCAGTACTTC,CASSRTSGRETQYF
TRBJ2-3,NA,NA,TRBV24-1,TGTGCCACCAGTGATTCCCCGCAGTGGACAGATACGCAGTATTTT,CATSDSPQWTDTQYF
TRBJ1-4,NA,NA,TRBV7-8,TGTGCCAGCAGCCCAGCCGGGGGGCGGTCTGAAAAACTGTTTTTT,CASSPAGGRSEKLFF
TRBJ2-7,NA,NA,TRBV14,TGTGCCAGCAGCCATACGATCGGAGTCCACGAGCAGTACTTC,CASSHTIGVHEQYF
TRBJ1-2,NA,NA,TRBV7-8,TGTGCCAGCAGCTTATTGGGCTTCTATGGCTACACCTTC,CASSLLGFYGYTF
TRBJ2-5,NA,TRBD2,TRBV5-5,TGTGCCAGCGCGGGTTCCGCGGGAGGGAGGGAGACCCAGTACTTC,CASAGSAGGRETQYF
TRBJ1-2,NA,NA,TRBV9,TGTGCCAGCAGCCGCGACAGTGGCTACACCTTC,CASSRDSGYTF
TRBJ2-3,NA,TRBD2,TRBV18,TGTGCCAGCTCACCACGGGGTATAGGAGCGGGAGGAACAGATACGCAGTATTTT,CASSPRGIGAGGTDTQYF
TRBJ1-2,NA,TRBD1,TRBV9,TGTGCCAGCAGCGGAGGGGACAGGGGCGGCTACACCTTC,CASSGGDRGGYTF
TRBJ2-3,once,NA,TRBV27,TGTGCCAGCAGTTTATTGGGACTGATTACAGATACGCAGTATTTT,CASSLLGLITDTQYF
TRBJ2-5,NA,TRBD2,TRBV3-1/TRBV3-2,TGTGCCAGCAGCCGGGGACTAGCGGGAGCCATGGGGACCCAGTACTTC,CASSRGLAGAMGTQYF
TRBJ2-5,NA,TRBD1,TRBV5-1,TGCGCCAGCAGCTTCGAGGGACAGCTCAAGACCCAGTACTTC,CASSFEGQLKTQYF
TRBJ1-2,NA,TRBD1,TRBV7-2,TGTGCCAGCAGCCCGAGGACAGGGGCCAACAACTATGGCTACACCTTC,CASSPRTGANNYGYTF
TRBJ2-1,NA,TRBD2,TRBV5-1,TGCGCCAGCAGCTTCGGGGGGTCAGGCAATGAGCAGTTCTTC,CASSFGGSGNEQFF
TRBJ2-1,NA,TRBD2,TRBV7-2,TGTGCCAGCACCAGAAGTCTTTGGCGGGGGGGTTCGAATGAGCAGTTCTTC,CASTRSLWRGGSNEQFF
TRBJ2-1,NA,TRBD2,TRBV20-1,TGCAGTGCTAGTACTCCGACTAGCGGGAGGGCCCGAGGCTATGAGCAGTTCTTC,CSASTPTSGRARGYEQFF
TRBJ2-7,NA,TRBD2,TRBV28,TGTGCCAGCAGTTTTTACGGAGGACTAGCGGCCTACGAGCAGTACTTC,CASSFYGGLAAYEQYF
TRBJ2-1,NA,TRBD2,TRBV11-2,TGTGCCAGCAGCTTAGGGATAGCGGGGTACAATGAGCAGTTCTTC,CASSLGIAGYNEQFF